These 27 T cell receptor beta chains came from one sample sequenced in a study of shared clonotypes between healthy human individuals (dated by TCRdb to the early 2020s). Library method: the immunoSEQ multiplex PCR assay. As stored in TCRdb, this immuneACCESS dataset retains in-frame rearrangements with V and J assigned. A fraction of the clones does not appear; measured against another copy, unresolved V genes explain less than half of the discrepancy, and the remainder lacks a known reason. The sample yields hundreds of thousands of clones; about 85% were counted once. Less than 15% of the sample goes to the ten largest clones. Material: PBMCs. The receptors come from a middle-aged woman in good health. Some clones in this sample may be carry-over from other donors' samples.

The chain links TRBV5-6 to TRBJ2-7, with D unclear. Trimming cost V 1 base and J 2 bases, with 10 bases left between them. Germline-derived CDR1 and CDR2 are SGHDT and YYEEEE. There are 14 residues in the CDR3. CDR3 coding DNA: TGTGCCAGCAGCTTGAGGTTGTCGACCTACGAGCAGTACTTC. Translated: CASSLRLSTYEQYF.

This clone has a handful of counts. The CDR3 nucleotides read TGTGCCAGCAGTGGCAGTCTAGGGAACATTCAGTACTTC. This translates into CASSGSLGNIQYF. The J gene is TRBJ2-4, the V gene TRBV9, with D uncertain. The germline gives CDR1 SGDLS, CDR2 YYNGEE. The CDR3 runs to 13 residues. Trimming removed 5 bases from V and 7 bases from J, with 13 bases in between.

This clone has a count of ten or more. The gene calls are TRBV28 and TRBJ2-1, with a tentative D call TRBD2 (5 bases). This CDR3 is built from 12 residues. Per germline, CDR1 MDHEN and CDR2 SYDVKM. V lost 4 bases and J 9 bases, leaving 10 bases between the germline ends. The CDR3 protein is CASSSGLREQFF. CDR3 coding DNA: TGTGCCAGCAGTTCAGGACTGCGTGAGCAGTTCTTC.

This clone was seen just once. Just one base apart from a much larger clone, this may be a read error. The V call is TRBV11-3, the J call TRBJ2-3; weak D call: TRBD2 (5 bases). Germline CDR1 and CDR2: SGHNT and YENEEA. This CDR3 contains 15 residues. V was shortened by 0 bases and J by 0 bases, with 7 bases between the two germline ends. The CDR3 is CASSLDGGSTDTQYF. In DNA form, the CDR3 reads TGTGCCAGCAGCTTAGATGGCGGGAGCACAGATACGCAGTATTTT.

This chain uses TRBV19 with TRBJ2-2; D uncertain. CDR3 length: 15 amino acids. Deletions cut 3 bases from V and 1 base from J, with 9 bases between. CDR1 LNHDA and CDR2 SQIVND come from the germline V gene (reference sequence). CDR3 sequence reads: CASSITARNTGELFF. CDR3 bases: TGTGCCAGTAGTATCACAGCAAGGAACACCGGGGAGCTGTTTTTT.

The chain has TRBV19 and TRBJ2-1, with D perhaps being TRBD1 or TRBD2 (5 bases each). The CDR3 runs to 20 residues. V was cut by 4 bases and J by 1 base, with 26 bases left in between. CDR1 and CDR2 from the germline V gene are LNHDA and SQIVND (reference sequence). The CDR3 region is CASSNRGTPVGERSYNEQFF. The CDR3 bases are TGTGCCAGTAGTAATAGGGGCACGCCGGTGGGGGAACGGTCCTACAATGAGCAGTTCTTC.

The chain has TRBV10-3 and TRBJ1-1, with D possibly being TRBD1 (6 bases). The V gene's germline CDR1 is ENHRY and CDR2 SYGVKD. The V gene lost 10 bases and the J gene lost 0 bases, with 18 bases spanning the gap. This CDR3 comprises 15 residues. This CDR3 is CATKGGAYMNTEAFF. CDR3 nucleotides: TGTGCCACCAAGGGGGGAGCCTATATGAACACTGAAGCTTTCTTT.

The chain recombines TRBV5-1 with TRBJ1-2; D uncertain. CDR1 is SGHRS, CDR2 YFSETQ, per germline. The CDR3 is 11 amino acids. V was clipped by 0 bases and J by 8 bases, with 5 bases between them. The CDR3 region has the DNA TGCGCCAGCAGCTTGGAGGGAGGCTACACCTTC. This codes for CASSLEGGYTF. Looking up the rest from reference TRBV5-1 and TRBJ1-2 gives the full variable domain: KAGVTQTPRYLIKTRGQQVTLSCSPISGHRSVSWYQQTPGQGLQFLFEYFSETQRNKGNFPGRFSGRQFSNSRSEMNVSTLELGDSALYLCASSLEGGYTFGSGTRLTVV.

V gene TRBV4-2 combines with J gene TRBJ2-7, with a tentative D call TRBD2 (6 bases). V was trimmed by 0 bases and J by 2 bases, leaving 14 bases between them. The CDR3 is made up of 16 amino acids. Germline V lookup: CDR1 LGHNA, CDR2 YNFKEQ. The CDR3, as DNA: TGTGCCAGCAGCCAAGAGGGGCGGGGATGGGCCTACGAGCAGTACTTC. Translating it yields CASSQEGRGWAYEQYF.

This chain links TRBV25-1 with TRBJ2-5, with D possibly being TRBD2 (6 bases). Near its end, the DNA agrees better with TRBJ2-7, so the J call may be wrong. This CDR3 has 15 amino acids. Germline CDR1 MGHDK, CDR2 SYGVNS. CDR3 protein: CASSESAGGAYEQYF. CDR3 in DNA: TGTGCCAGCAGTGAATCGGCAGGAGGGGCCTACGAGCAGTACTTC.

The rearrangement joins TRBV5-1 to TRBJ1-1, with 9 bases lining up with TRBD1. The junction had 10 bases not matched to a gene; V was cut back by 0 bases and J by 10 bases. Germline lookup yields CDR1 SGHRS and CDR2 YFSETQ. The CDR3 covers 15 residues. In nucleotides, the CDR3 is TGCGCCAGCAGCTTGGCTGGGGGACAGGGAGCGGGAGCTTTCTTT. It specifies CASSLAGGQGAGAFF.

V and J are TRBV5-1 and TRBJ2-1; 8 nucleotides agree with TRBD2. CDR3 size: 15 residues. Trimming cost V 4 bases and J 5 bases; bases outside gene matches: 8. The germline CDR1 and CDR2 sequences are SGHRS and YFSETQ. CDR3 sequence (DNA): TGCGCCAGCAGCCCCAGGGGTAGCGGGAACAATGAGCAGTTCTTC. Its translation is CASSPRGSGNNEQFF.

V and J are TRBV28 and TRBJ1-5; a weak D match, TRBD1 (5 bases). Germline-derived CDR1 and CDR2 are MDHEN and SYDVKM. The germline V and J ends were trimmed by 3 bases and 3 bases, with 15 bases remaining between them. The CDR3 is 16 amino acids. CDR3 region: CASSFRDVAPNQPQHF. Here the CDR3 DNA reads TGTGCCAGCAGTTTCCGGGACGTGGCGCCCAATCAGCCCCAGCATTTT. Looking up the rest from reference TRBV28 and TRBJ1-5 gives the full variable domain: DVKVTQSSRYLVKRTGEKVFLECVQDMDHENMFWYRQDPGLGLRLIYFSYDVKMKEKGDIPEGYSVSREKKERFSLILESASTNQTSMYLCASSFRDVAPNQPQHFGDGTRLSIL.

This chain uses TRBV10-3 with TRBJ1-6; 7 nucleotides align to TRBD1. Germline V gene sequence: CDR1 ENHRY, CDR2 SYGVKD. The CDR3 spans 15 residues. J lost 5 bases, V lost 2 bases, and 3 bases had no gene match. CDR3 sequence (DNA): TGTGCCATCAGTGAGGGGACAGTCGATAATTCACCCCTCCACTTT. Its protein product is CAISEGTVDNSPLHF.

V usage is TRBV6-5 and J usage is TRBJ2-1; TRBD1 is a possible D gene (6 bases). The CDR3 totals 15 residues. CDR1 and CDR2 from the germline V gene are MNHEY and SVGAGI. V lost 4 bases and J 4 bases, leaving 14 bases between the germline ends. CDR3 in amino acids: CASSSTWTAYNEQFF. The DNA of the CDR3 is TGTGCCAGCAGTTCAACGTGGACAGCTTACAATGAGCAGTTCTTC.

The V call is TRBV6-5, the J call TRBJ2-6; tentatively, D is TRBD2 (6 bases). Trimming removed 4 bases at V and 2 bases at J, with 9 bases between. CDR1 and CDR2 (germline): MNHEY, SVGAGI. The CDR3 is 15 amino acids. The CDR3 loop is CASSLGLTGANVLTF. The CDR3 DNA is TGTGCCAGCAGTTTAGGACTAACTGGGGCCAACGTCCTGACTTTC.

Here the CDR3 reads CASSLDLAGSDTQYF. The CDR3 DNA sequence: TGTGCCAGCAGCTTAGACCTAGCGGGATCAGATACGCAGTATTTT. This sequence joins TRBV11-2 and TRBJ2-3; 9 bases line up with TRBD2. The CDR3 sequence is 15 residues long. Losses at the gene ends were 0 bases for V and 4 bases for J; bases not matched to a gene: 2. In germline, CDR1 is SGHAT, CDR2 FQNNGV.

A remark on this clone: It is likely a read error: a sequence one base away is far more abundant. V and J are TRBV5-1 and TRBJ2-7; 10 positions match TRBD2. Germline assignment: CDR1 SGHRS and CDR2 YFSETQ. There are 14 residues in the CDR3. J lost 8 bases, V lost 2 bases, and 7 bases had no gene match. The CDR3, as DNA: TGCGCCAGCAGCTTTCGAGCGGGAGGGTACAAGCAGTACTTC. As protein: CASSFRAGGYKQYF.

The rearrangement links TRBV7-2 to TRBJ2-1; D not resolved. Trimming took off 1 base at V and 10 bases at J, with 26 bases between the two ends. This CDR3 is built from 18 residues. Looked up from germline, CDR1 is SGHTA and CDR2 is FQGNSA. The CDR3 sequence: CASSLGPRPGLGYWEQFF. The CDR3, as DNA: TGTGCCAGCAGCTTAGGGCCCAGGCCTGGCCTCGGATATTGGGAGCAGTTCTTC.

Concerning this clone: This may be a read error, as it is one base from a much larger clone. At the DNA level, this CDR3 is encoded by other sequences in the same sample as well. This chain's CDR3 is CASSISSGGVKTQYF. The CDR3 DNA is TGTGCCAGTAGTATATCTAGCGGAGGGGTCAAGACCCAGTACTTC. This chain links TRBV19 with TRBJ2-5; 7 bases are a match to TRBD2. This CDR3 contains 15 residues. With 2 bases clipped from V and 6 bases from J, the junction kept 9 bases outside the gene matches. Germline CDR1 and CDR2: LNHDA and SQIVND (reference sequence). Full variable domain (remainder filled in from reference TRBV19 and TRBJ2-5): DGGITQSPKYLFRKEGQNVTLSCEQNLNHDAMYWYRQDPGQGLRLIYYSQIVNDFQKGDIAEGYSVSREKKESFPLTVTSAQKNPTAFYLCASSISSGGVKTQYFGPGTRLLVL.

This sequence joins TRBV6-6 and TRBJ2-3; D gene ambiguous. V shed 7 bases and J shed 4 bases, with 12 bases lying between them. Germline V gives CDR1 MNHNY, CDR2 SVGAGI (reference sequence). The CDR3 has 13 amino acids. CDR3 nucleotide sequence: TGTGCCAGCACCTCACCGGGCGCAGATACGCAGTATTTT. Amino acid sequence: CASTSPGADTQYF.

With respect to this clone: The same CDR3 arises from other DNA sequences in this sample as well. The chain couples TRBV7-9 to TRBJ1-4; unclear D gene. CDR3 length: 12 residues. Looked up from germline, CDR1 is SEHNR and CDR2 is FQNEAQ (reference sequence). The germline V and J ends were trimmed by 5 bases and 8 bases, with 9 bases remaining between them. The CDR3 is CASSRREEKLFF. CDR3 nucleotides: TGTGCCAGCAGCAGACGGGAAGAAAAACTGTTTTTT. Looking up the rest from reference TRBV7-9 and TRBJ1-4 gives the full variable domain: DTGVSQNPRHKITKRGQNVTFRCDPISEHNRLYWYRQTLGQGPEFLTYFQNEAQLEKSRLLSDRFSAERPKGSFSTLEIQRTEQGDSAMYLCASSRREEKLFFGSGTQLSVL.

This clone was counted many times. Other DNA variants within this sample encode the same CDR3. The chain links TRBV18 to TRBJ1-1, with D possibly TRBD1 on 5 matching bases. In germline, CDR1 is KGHSH, CDR2 LQKENI. Trimming took off 2 bases at V and 4 bases at J, with 5 bases between the two ends. This CDR3 comprises 12 residues. Here the CDR3 DNA reads TGTGCCAGCTCACCAGGGGCCACTGAAGCTTTCTTT. Translated: CASSPGATEAFF.

The chain recombines TRBV18 with TRBJ2-7, with TRBD1 matching over 8 bases. CDR3 length equals 16 residues. CDR1 is KGHSH and CDR2 is LQKENI in the germline V gene. Trimming took 5 bases from V and 5 from J; bases not matched to a gene: 14. The CDR3 sequence: CASSSPQGAASDEQYF. DNA for the CDR3: TGTGCCAGCTCATCTCCTCAGGGGGCCGCTTCGGACGAGCAGTACTTC.

This clone was seen only once. The chain uses TRBV13 and TRBJ2-3; D remains ambiguous. V shed 0 bases and J shed 6 bases, with 7 bases lying between them. Germline V lookup: CDR1 PRHDT, CDR2 FYEKMQ (reference sequence). This CDR3 comprises 13 residues. The CDR3 DNA is TGTGCCAGCAGCTTAGGAGGGTATGATACGCAGTATTTT. The encoded protein is CASSLGGYDTQYF.

The chain recombines TRBV6-6 with TRBJ2-7, with TRBD2 matching 10 bases. Losses at the gene ends were 2 bases for V and 2 bases for J; bases not matched to a gene: 3. The CDR3 extends over 15 amino acids. Germline V gene sequence: CDR1 MNHNY, CDR2 SVGAGI (reference sequence). CDR3 in amino acids: CASSYPSGRTYEQYF. The CDR3 DNA reads as TGTGCCAGCAGTTACCCTAGCGGGAGAACCTACGAGCAGTACTTC.

This clone was detected only a few times. Other DNA sequences in this sample translate to the same CDR3. V gene TRBV5-1 combines with J gene TRBJ2-2, with 10 nucleotides matching TRBD2. V lost 1 base to trimming and J lost 3 bases; unmatched junction nucleotides: 3. Germline V gives CDR1 SGHRS, CDR2 YFSETQ. The CDR3 runs to 16 residues. CDR3 bases: TGCGCCAGCAGCTTGCGGACTAGCGGTGACACCGGGGAGCTGTTTTTT. The encoded protein is CASSLRTSGDTGELFF.